A selection of T cell receptor beta chains follows, all from one sample in a study of T-cell memory formation after mild COVID-19. A single record per CDR3 protein comes from TCRdb applying MiXCR to the 5' RACE reads. The sample shows tens of thousands of distinct CDR3 sequences, about 16% of them seen only once. The specimen was PBMCs or a T cell subset sorted from them (not recorded which). The receptors shown here come from an adult who had mild COVID-19 (a few samples of this study predate the infection). Cell type and time point are not known. The CDR3 runs from the conserved cysteine through the conserved F or W. Each record gives: CDR3 length, D gene, V gene, clone size, J gene, CDR3 DNA, CDR3 protein. The D gene is left open where the match is weak. Where a row states a size, it is once, few, many or the class of an expanded clone; other rows omit it.

14	TRBD2	TRBV20-1	NA	TRBJ2-5	TGCAGTGCTAGAACCCCTAGCGGCCAAGAGACCCAGTACTTC	CSARTPSGQETQYF
14	TRBD1	TRBV12-3/TRBV12-4	NA	TRBJ2-7	TGTGCCAGCAAAGGACAGGCTATCACCTACGAGCAGTACTTC	CASKGQAITYEQYF
14	NA	TRBV12-3/TRBV12-4	many	TRBJ2-4	TGTGCCAGCAGTACCTCGGGTCGACAAAACATTCAGTACTTC	CASSTSGRQNIQYF
12	NA	TRBV12-3/TRBV12-4	many	TRBJ1-2	TGTGCCAGCAGTTTCTACAGGGATGGCTACACCTTC	CASSFYRDGYTF
17	TRBD2	TRBV12-3/TRBV12-4	many	TRBJ2-7	TGTGCCAGCAGTTTATATGCTAGCGGGGGTTTCTCCTACGAGCAGTACTTC	CASSLYASGGFSYEQYF
17	TRBD2	TRBV24-1	NA	TRBJ2-1	TGTGCCACCAGTGATCCCCGGTCGAGCGGGAGAGACAATGAGCAGTTCTTC	CATSDPRSSGRDNEQFF
14	TRBD2	TRBV5-1	many	TRBJ2-3	TGCGCCAGCAGCACGACTAGCTCCACAGATACGCAGTATTTT	CASSTTSSTDTQYF
15	TRBD2	TRBV11-2	few	TRBJ2-7	TGTGCCAGCAGCTCACCTATAGCGGGAGTCCACGAGCAGTACTTC	CASSSPIAGVHEQYF
17	TRBD1	TRBV12-3/TRBV12-4	many	TRBJ1-4	TGTGCCAGCAGTTCCCGGGGACAGGCAGCCAAGGATGAAAAACTGTTTTTT	CASSSRGQAAKDEKLFF
15	TRBD2	TRBV7-2	NA	TRBJ2-3	TGTGCCAGCAGCCCGGGGGGGCCCCTCACAGATACGCAGTATTTT	CASSPGGPLTDTQYF
14	NA	TRBV15	many	TRBJ2-7	TGTGCCACCAGCGCCAGCCTTGCCTCCTACGAGCAGTACTTC	CATSASLASYEQYF
14	NA	TRBV2	many	TRBJ2-1	TGTGCCAGCCTCAGAGGGCTAGCGAGCCATGAGCAGTTCTTC	CASLRGLASHEQFF
13	NA	TRBV28	many	TRBJ2-7	TGTGCCAGCAGCAAGGGGTCTTCCTACGAGCAGTACTTC	CASSKGSSYEQYF
14	TRBD1	TRBV7-9	once	TRBJ2-7	TGTGCCAGCAGCGGCCCGGACAGGGCATACGAGCAGTACTTC	CASSGPDRAYEQYF
13	TRBD1	TRBV19	many	TRBJ1-2	TGTGCCAGTAGGGCCGGGACAGTAAACGGCTACACCTTC	CASRAGTVNGYTF
16	NA	TRBV12-3/TRBV12-4	many	TRBJ2-2	TGTGCCAGCAGTTTGGGACCACCAGAGGGGACCGGGGAGCTGTTTTTT	CASSLGPPEGTGELFF
16	NA	TRBV7-6	many	TRBJ1-3	TGTGCCAGCAGCTTAATAGCAGGACTCTCTGGAAACACCATATATTTT	CASSLIAGLSGNTIYF
15	TRBD2	TRBV18	NA	TRBJ2-2	TGTGCCAGCTCCGCGACTAGCGGGCCCACCGGGGAGCTGTTTTTT	CASSATSGPTGELFF
16	TRBD1	TRBV24-1	many	TRBJ2-2	TGTGCCACCAGCGAAGACAGGGCAGGTTCCACCGGGGAGCTGTTTTTT	CATSEDRAGSTGELFF
17	TRBD1	TRBV9	few	TRBJ1-3	TGTGCCAGCAGCGCCCTCCGGGACAGGGCCTCTGGAAACACCATATATTTT	CASSALRDRASGNTIYF
13	NA	TRBV7-9	many	TRBJ2-7	TGTGCCAGCAGCTTAGGGCCTTCCTACGAGCAGTACTTC	CASSLGPSYEQYF
15	NA	TRBV10-3	many	TRBJ1-2	TGTGCCATCAGTGGGGGCGATAAGCTTAACTATGGCTACACCTTC	CAISGGDKLNYGYTF
18	TRBD1	TRBV13	many	TRBJ2-6	TGTGCCAGCAGCCCCGACAGGGGACTCCTTTCTGGGGCCAACGTCCTGACTTTC	CASSPDRGLLSGANVLTF
15	TRBD1	TRBV12-3/TRBV12-4	many	TRBJ1-6	TGTGCCAGCACCCGGACAGGGCGGGATAATTCACCCCTCCACTTT	CASTRTGRDNSPLHF
14	NA	TRBV7-2	many	TRBJ2-1	TGTGCCAGCAGCTTAATCGGGAGTGTAGATGAGCAGTTCTTC	CASSLIGSVDEQFF
16	TRBD1	TRBV27	many	TRBJ2-1	TGTGCCAGCAGTTTAAGATTGGCGACACCAGGGGGTGAGCAGTTCTTC	CASSLRLATPGGEQFF
14	NA	TRBV12-3/TRBV12-4	many	TRBJ2-3	TGTGCCAGCATCCTTGGGGCTCAGGGTGCTACGCAGTATTTT	CASILGAQGATQYF
16	TRBD2	TRBV12-3/TRBV12-4	many	TRBJ2-3	TGTGCCAGCAGCCACGGCCGACTAGCGGGCACAGATACGCAGTATTTT	CASSHGRLAGTDTQYF
13	NA	TRBV5-1	many	TRBJ1-4	TGCGCCAGCAGCCCCCAGGACGAGGCAGAACTGTTTTTT	CASSPQDEAELFF
17	TRBD2	TRBV7-2	many	TRBJ2-1	TGTGCCAGCAGCTTAGCGCCGGGACTAGGCTCCTACAATGAGCAGTTCTTC	CASSLAPGLGSYNEQFF
12	NA	TRBV12-3/TRBV12-4	medium-sized	TRBJ2-1	TGTGCCAGCAGTCCAGGCCAAAATGAGCAGTTCTTC	CASSPGQNEQFF
14	TRBD1	TRBV12-3/TRBV12-4	many	TRBJ1-2	TGTGCCAGCAGTTTATCGGGACAGCACTATGGCTACACCTTC	CASSLSGQHYGYTF
16	TRBD1	TRBV3-1	many	TRBJ2-5	TGTGCCAGCAGCCAAGACTTGGACAGGGGAAAAGAGACCCAGTACTTC	CASSQDLDRGKETQYF
12	NA	TRBV2	many	TRBJ2-5	TGTGCCAGCGCGGGAATTGAAGAGACCCAGTACTTC	CASAGIEETQYF
17	TRBD1	TRBV4-1	NA	TRBJ2-6	TGCGCCAGCAGCCAAGGGACAGGGGTTTCTGGGGCCAACGTCCTGACTTTC	CASSQGTGVSGANVLTF
13	NA	TRBV7-2	many	TRBJ1-3	TGTGCCAGCAGCTTAACGGATGGAAACACCATATATTTT	CASSLTDGNTIYF
14	NA	TRBV12-3/TRBV12-4	many	TRBJ1-1	TGTGCCAGCAGTGCGATGGGGCTGAACACTGAAGCTTTCTTT	CASSAMGLNTEAFF
13	NA	TRBV20-1	many	TRBJ2-3	TGCAGTGCTGATATCCGGGGCGCAGATACGCAGTATTTT	CSADIRGADTQYF
11	TRBD1	TRBV2	NA	TRBJ2-3	TGTGCCAGCAAGTTAGGGGGACAGGTTAATTTT	CASKLGGQVNF
14	NA	TRBV12-3/TRBV12-4	NA	TRBJ2-5	TGTGCCAGCAGTTTCGGATGGGGGGCGGAGACCCAGTACTTC	CASSFGWGAETQYF
17	TRBD1	TRBV6-5	many	TRBJ1-2	TGTGCCAGCAGCCGACCCCGGACAGGAGACCTTAACTATGGCTACACCTTC	CASSRPRTGDLNYGYTF
14	NA	TRBV15	many	TRBJ2-7	TGTGCCACCAGCAGTCTCAGGGGATCCTACGAGCAGTACTTC	CATSSLRGSYEQYF
14	NA	TRBV12-5	many	TRBJ2-1	TGTGCTAGTGGTTACATGGGACAATACAATGAGCAGTTCTTC	CASGYMGQYNEQFF
17	TRBD2	TRBV12-3/TRBV12-4	NA	TRBJ2-7	TGTGCCAGCAGTATATCGACTAGCGGCGGCTCCTTTTACGAGCAGTACTTC	CASSISTSGGSFYEQYF
14	TRBD1	TRBV2	many	TRBJ1-1	TGTGCCAGCAGGGACAGGGGGCAGTCGACTGAAGCTTTCTTT	CASRDRGQSTEAFF
14	NA	TRBV9	many	TRBJ2-7	TGTGCCAGCAGCGTAGAACAGGACCCCTACGAGCAGTACTTC	CASSVEQDPYEQYF
14	NA	TRBV29-1	many	TRBJ2-3	TGCAGCGTCCGAGGACAGATCAGCACAGATACGCAGTATTTT	CSVRGQISTDTQYF
14	NA	TRBV29-1	NA	TRBJ2-2	TGCAGCGCTGGACCCGGCTCCTACACCGGGGAGCTGTTTTTT	CSAGPGSYTGELFF
16	NA	TRBV4-3	NA	TRBJ2-6	TGCGCCAGCAGCCAAGACTCCGGGACTGGGTCCAACGTCCTGACTTTC	CASSQDSGTGSNVLTF
12	TRBD1	TRBV18	many	TRBJ1-1	TGTGCCAGCTCAACGGGACAGACTGAAGCTTTCTTT	CASSTGQTEAFF
14	NA	TRBV7-7	many	TRBJ2-3	TGTGCTAGCAGCCCCGGGGGACACGCAGATACGCAGTATTTT	CASSPGGHADTQYF